This T cell receptor (beta chain) is from a study of blood T cell repertoires in COVID-19 (TCRdb year 2020). Looking at the study overall: Collaborator samples came from the United States, Italy and Spain and covered acute and convalescent phases of COVID-19. The material from the prospective study consisted of cDNA or gDNA derived from T cells, B-cell-depleted T cells, or PBMCs. The dataset comprised deeply sampled blood TCRbeta repertoires from subjects exposed to, actively infected with, or recovered from COVID-19. The repertoires were made available in a free public database intended to serve as a resource for research on the immune response to SARS-CoV-2. The samples were drawn from two sources: the first 160 participants of the ongoing ImmuneRACE study, and 1,000 to 1,500 subjects contributed by 6 global collaborators. Nearly every sample came with metadata listing a de-identified subject ID, COVID-19 status, age in years and sex. Where available, HLA class I and class II types were obtained from metadata supplied by the sample provider rather than from assay-based typing.

Results the study describes overall, beyond this receptor: The quantity of clinical and demographic metadata differed by source and by participant and was supplied without curation.

Points on this clone: There is no known antigen for this receptor. No qualities accompany the bases; no much larger clone lies one base away.

TCRbeta CDR3 regions were amplified from genomic DNA using the immunoSEQ Assay, a bias-controlled multiplex PCR. On the study's bioinformatics: The number of nucleated cells in each sample was estimated from the amplification of reference gene primers within the assay. To quantify the absolute abundance of each unique TCRbeta CDR3 rearrangement, sequence reads were collapsed and filtered. Productive Simpson clonality was computed per sample as the square root of Simpson's diversity index over productive rearrangements. TCRdb holds this immuneACCESS table with in-frame rearrangements only. Some clones are missing; in checked studies, unresolved V genes explain under half, and the rest has no known cause. The V and J calls and clone size were taken over from that table, and D and trimming were inferred from the DNA. For this sample there are about 200,000 clones; about 88% appear just once. The top ten constitute around 4.9% of the sample.

The collaborating institutions used their own protocols to collect whole blood in K2EDTA tubes. For TCRbeta analysis, collaborators shipped samples as frozen whole blood, isolated PBMCs, or DNA extracted from either of those sample types. The CDR3 measures 14 amino acids from cysteine to phenylalanine. Only the CDR3 portion is preserved as DNA: 42 bases, with reading frame beginning at the first base. Based on the germline V gene, the CDR1 and CDR2 sequences are SGHTA and FQGNSA. Between the V and J ends, shortened by 5 bases and 5 bases respectively, the junction contains 15 bases. This chain is built from TRBV7-2 and TRBJ2-5, with a weak D call of TRBD1 (6 bases match). The sequence was obtained from a woman of 80 years or more with acute or convalescent COVID-19. The material sequenced was peripheral blood. In nucleotides, the sequence is TGTGCCAGCAGCCATAACCAGGGGTGGGAGACCCAGTACTTC. This codes for CASSHNQGWETQYF.